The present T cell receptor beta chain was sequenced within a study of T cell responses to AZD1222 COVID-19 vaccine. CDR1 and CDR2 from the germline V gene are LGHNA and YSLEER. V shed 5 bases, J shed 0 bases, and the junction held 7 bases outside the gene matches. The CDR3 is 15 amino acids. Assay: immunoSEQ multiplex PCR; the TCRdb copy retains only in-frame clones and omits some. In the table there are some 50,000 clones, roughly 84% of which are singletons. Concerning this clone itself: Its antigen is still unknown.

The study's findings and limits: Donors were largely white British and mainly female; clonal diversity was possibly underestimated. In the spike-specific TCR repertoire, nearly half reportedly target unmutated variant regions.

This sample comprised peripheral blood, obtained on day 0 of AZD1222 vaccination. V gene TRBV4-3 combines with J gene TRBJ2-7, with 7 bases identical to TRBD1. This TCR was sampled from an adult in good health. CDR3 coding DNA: TGCGCCAGCAGCATTGACAGGGTCGGCTCCTACGAGCAGTACTTC. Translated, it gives CASSIDRVGSYEQYF.